A single sample is the source of the 19 T cell receptor beta chains below, sequenced in a study of cytomegalovirus exposure and HLA in healthy donors. The PCR made use of 60 Vbeta and 13 Jbeta primers. Profiling relied on immunoSEQ multiplex PCR, and the TCRdb table lists in-frame clones only, not all of them. The table lists about 160,000 clones, about 77% of them singletons. Source material: PBMCs. These TCRs come from a woman aged 40 to 55 in good health and CMV-seropositive.

The chain combines TRBV18 with TRBJ1-2; 8 bases agree with TRBD1. The germline V gene has CDR1 KGHSH and CDR2 LQKENI. V trimming: 3 bases; J trimming: 6 bases; junction bases outside the gene matches: 6. CDR3 length equals 14 residues. As DNA, the CDR3 is TGTGCCAGCTCACCTCCGGACAGGGATGATGGCTACACCTTC. This sequence encodes CASSPPDRDDGYTF.

CDR3 bases: TGTGCCAGCCGAGAATATACCTCGGGACAGGGTCTGAGTGGCTACACCTTC. Protein sequence: CASREYTSGQGLSGYTF. The chain combines TRBV27 with TRBJ1-2; 9 bases line up with TRBD1. The CDR3 contains 17 residues. J gave up 7 bases and V 8 bases, and 20 bases lay outside the gene matches. CDR1 and CDR2 (germline): MNHEY, SMNVEV (reference sequence).

The genes are TRBV11-2 and TRBJ2-2, with 9 bases aligning to TRBD1. The CDR3 covers 16 residues. Trimming removed 1 base from V and 1 base from J; junction bases left unmatched: 1. CDR1 is SGHAT and CDR2 is FQNNGV in the germline V gene. The CDR3 spells CASSLGGQGNTGELFF. CDR3 DNA sequence: TGTGCCAGCAGCTTAGGGGGACAGGGGAACACCGGGGAGCTGTTTTTT.

The J gene is TRBJ2-3, the V gene TRBV19; D unclear. The CDR3 runs to 14 residues. The germline gives CDR1 LNHDA, CDR2 SQIVND (reference sequence). The V gene lost 3 bases and the J gene lost 0 bases, with 7 bases spanning the gap. CDR3 bases: TGTGCCAGTAGTATCAAGCCGAGCACAGATACGCAGTATTTT. This gives the protein CASSIKPSTDTQYF.

This clone was observed a few times. The chain has TRBV11-2 and TRBJ1-2; a weak D match, TRBD1 (6 bases). This CDR3 comprises 14 residues. Germline CDR1 reads SGHAT; CDR2 reads FQNNGV. V lost 4 bases and J lost 6, with 15 bases in between. CDR3: CASSSTRHRDGYTF. As DNA, the CDR3 is TGTGCCAGCAGCTCCACCAGGCACAGGGATGGCTACACCTTC.

The chain employs TRBV7-9 and TRBJ1-1; tentatively, D is TRBD1 (5 bases). From germline, CDR1 is SEHNR and CDR2 FQNEAQ (reference sequence). V lost 7 bases, J lost 7 bases, and 13 bases lay in between. This CDR3 contains 12 residues. The CDR3 DNA reads as TGTGCCAGCACCCTGGGGGGAAGTGAAGCTTTCTTT. Its translation: CASTLGGSEAFF. The entire variable domain, with the rest obtained from reference TRBV7-9 and TRBJ1-1, is as follows: DTGVSQNPRHKITKRGQNVTFRCDPISEHNRLYWYRQTLGQGPEFLTYFQNEAQLEKSRLLSDRFSAERPKGSFSTLEIQRTEQGDSAMYLCASTLGGSEAFFGQGTRLTVV.

This CDR3 reads CSVDLTTYNEQFF. CDR3 DNA sequence: TGCAGCGTCGACTTAACTACCTACAATGAGCAGTTCTTC. The V and J genes are TRBV29-1 and TRBJ2-1; D not certain. Trimming removed 6 bases at V and 2 bases at J, with 11 bases between. CDR3 length: 13 amino acids. Germline CDR1 and CDR2: SQVTM and ANQGSEA.

Here the CDR3 DNA reads TGTGCCAGCAGTGGGGGAGAGCTGAACACTGAAGCTTTCTTT. Translated, it gives CASSGGELNTEAFF. The rearrangement links TRBV2 to TRBJ1-1; D is ambiguous. The CDR3 consists of 14 residues. Between the trimmed V and J ends, which lost 4 bases and 0 bases, there was a span of 9 bases. Germline V gene data show CDR1 as SNHLY and CDR2 as FYNNEI.

Notes on this clone: This specimen includes other DNA sequences encoding the same CDR3. The gene calls are TRBV28 and TRBJ2-7; TRBD2 might be the D (5 bases). From germline, CDR1 is MDHEN and CDR2 SYDVKM. This CDR3 comprises 13 residues. The V gene lost 1 base and the J gene lost 3 bases, with 7 bases spanning the gap. CDR3 sequence: CASSLLGVYEQYF. CDR3 sequence (DNA): TGTGCCAGCAGTTTATTGGGAGTCTACGAGCAGTACTTC.

Sample share makes this clone medium-sized. CDR3 in amino acids: CASSENRAYF. The DNA of the CDR3 is TGTGCCAGCAGTGAAAACAGGGCGTACTTC. V usage is TRBV2 and J usage is TRBJ2-7; a weak D match, TRBD1 (6 bases). The CDR3 loop spans 10 amino acids. V dropped 2 bases and J dropped 12 bases, with 8 bases sitting between them. The germline V gene encodes CDR1 SNHLY and CDR2 FYNNEI.

The chain joins TRBV19 to TRBJ2-7; 10 bases align to TRBD1. CDR1 and CDR2 from the germline V gene are LNHDA and SQIVND (reference sequence). CDR3 size: 15 residues. V trimming: 4 bases; J trimming: 3 bases; junction bases outside the gene matches: 6. The CDR3, as DNA: TGTGCCAGTAGTACCGGACAGGGGGATCACTACGAGCAGTACTTC. It encodes CASSTGQGDHYEQYF.

The chain recombines TRBV7-9 with TRBJ2-1, with TRBD1 identical over 9 bases. The CDR3 runs 17 residues. The V segment lost 6 bases and the J segment 4 bases; nucleotides outside the gene matches: 13. In germline, CDR1 is SEHNR, CDR2 FQNEAQ (reference sequence). This CDR3 is CASSYPTGGGVYNEQFF. DNA of the CDR3: TGTGCCAGCAGTTATCCGACAGGGGGAGGGGTATACAATGAGCAGTTCTTC.

This sequence joins TRBV6-1 and TRBJ2-3; D unclear. This CDR3 region has 13 residues. Germline loops: CDR1 MNHNS, CDR2 SASEGT. With 9 bases removed from V and 2 bases from J, the gap between germline ends came to 12 bases. The CDR3 coding sequence is TGTGCCAGTTTACAGTTTTCCACAGATACGCAGTATTTT. The encoded protein is CASLQFSTDTQYF.

The chain joins TRBV30 to TRBJ2-2, with TRBD2 matching over 9 bases. Germline assignment: CDR1 GTSNPN and CDR2 SVGIG (reference sequence). There are 15 residues in the CDR3. J gave up 1 base and V 3 bases, and 3 bases lay outside the gene matches. The CDR3 DNA follows: TGTGCCTGGAGAGTTAGCGGGGGGAACACCGGGGAGCTGTTTTTT. Amino acids: CAWRVSGGNTGELFF.

Details on this clone: Distinct nucleotide sequences in the sample also encode this CDR3. The V gene is TRBV10-3, the J gene TRBJ1-2; D not resolved. The CDR3 spans 14 residues. V was pared by 2 bases and J by 0 bases, with 7 bases between. Germline loops: CDR1 ENHRY, CDR2 SYGVKD. Here the CDR3 DNA reads TGTGCCATCAGTGAGGGCGGAACTAACTATGGCTACACCTTC. Translating gives CAISEGGTNYGYTF.

This chain uses TRBV6-5 with TRBJ2-3; D might be TRBD2 (5 bases). Trimming cost V 6 bases and J 2 bases, with 15 bases left between them. The CDR3 is 15 residues long. Germline V gives CDR1 MNHEY, CDR2 SVGAGI. In nucleotides, the CDR3 is TGTGCCAGCAGACGGACTCCTACCCTCACAGATACGCAGTATTTT. This sequence encodes CASRRTPTLTDTQYF.

The chain has TRBV11-2 and TRBJ1-6; TRBD1 agrees at 9 bases. CDR1 and CDR2 (germline): SGHAT, FQNNGV. There are 16 residues in the CDR3. The V gene end was trimmed by 8 bases and the J gene end by 10 bases; junction bases not matched to a gene: 15. The CDR3 reads CASRTATGTGRSPLHF. CDR3 nucleotides: TGTGCCAGCCGCACGGCGACGGGGACAGGGCGGTCACCCCTCCACTTT.

This clone has a handful of counts. CDR3 in amino acids: CAWGGGTSQNYGYTF. The CDR3 bases are TGTGCCTGGGGGGGAGGGACATCGCAGAACTATGGCTACACCTTC. The chain links TRBV30 to TRBJ1-2, with D possibly TRBD1 on 6 matching bases. The CDR3 has 15 residues. Per the germline V gene, CDR1 is GTSNPN and CDR2 is SVGIG (reference sequence). Trimming cost V 5 bases and J 2 bases, with 18 bases left between them.

This clone has more than one count but fewer than ten. The chain uses TRBV7-2 and TRBJ2-5, with TRBD2 identical over 11 bases. Germline CDR1 is SGHTA and CDR2 is FQGNSA. V trimming: 1 base; J trimming: 4 bases; junction bases outside the gene matches: 8. This CDR3 comprises 17 residues. The CDR3 DNA reads as TGTGCCAGCAGCTTAGGGACTAGCGGGTCTAAGGGAGAGACCCAGTACTTC. Protein product: CASSLGTSGSKGETQYF. The full variable domain, its missing parts supplied by reference TRBV7-2 and TRBJ2-5, is GAGVSQSPSNKVTEKGKDVELRCDPISGHTALYWYRQSLGQGLEFLIYFQGNSAPDKSGLPSDRFSAERTGGSVSTLTIQRTQQEDSAVYLCASSLGTSGSKGETQYFGPGTRLLVL.